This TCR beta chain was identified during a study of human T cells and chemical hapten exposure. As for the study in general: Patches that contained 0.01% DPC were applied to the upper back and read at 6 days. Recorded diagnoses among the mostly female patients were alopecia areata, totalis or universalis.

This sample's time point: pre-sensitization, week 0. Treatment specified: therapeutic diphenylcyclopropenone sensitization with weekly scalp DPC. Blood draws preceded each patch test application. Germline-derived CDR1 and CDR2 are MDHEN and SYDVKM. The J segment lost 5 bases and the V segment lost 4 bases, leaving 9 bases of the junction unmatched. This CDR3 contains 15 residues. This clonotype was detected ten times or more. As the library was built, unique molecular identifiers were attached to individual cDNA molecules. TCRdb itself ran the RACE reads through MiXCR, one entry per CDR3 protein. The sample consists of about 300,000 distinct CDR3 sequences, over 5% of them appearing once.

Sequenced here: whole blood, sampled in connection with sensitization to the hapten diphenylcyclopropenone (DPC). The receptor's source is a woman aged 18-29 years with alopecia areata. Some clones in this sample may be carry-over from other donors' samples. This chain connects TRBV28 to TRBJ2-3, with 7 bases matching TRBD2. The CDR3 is CASSSLTGGLDTQYF. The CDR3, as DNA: TGTGCCAGCAGTTCCCTAACGGGGGGACTAGATACGCAGTATTTT.